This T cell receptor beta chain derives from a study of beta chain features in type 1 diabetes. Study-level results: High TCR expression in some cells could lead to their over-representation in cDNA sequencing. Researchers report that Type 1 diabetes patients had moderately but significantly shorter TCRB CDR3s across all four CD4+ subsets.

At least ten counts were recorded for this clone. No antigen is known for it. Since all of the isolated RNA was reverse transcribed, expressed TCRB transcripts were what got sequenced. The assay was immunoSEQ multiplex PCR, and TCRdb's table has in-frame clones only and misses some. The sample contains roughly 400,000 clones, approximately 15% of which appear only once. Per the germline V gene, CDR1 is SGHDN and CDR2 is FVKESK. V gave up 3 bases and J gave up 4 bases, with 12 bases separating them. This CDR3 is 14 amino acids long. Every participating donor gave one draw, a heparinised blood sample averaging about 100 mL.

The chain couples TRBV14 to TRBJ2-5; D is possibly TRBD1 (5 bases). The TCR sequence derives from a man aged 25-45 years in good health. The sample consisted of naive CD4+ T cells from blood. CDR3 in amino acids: CASSQRQGRETQYF. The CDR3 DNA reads TGTGCCAGCAGCCAGCGGCAGGGCCGAGAGACCCAGTACTTC.